The present entry profiles one TCR beta chain with its context. Antigen specificity is unknown. Amplified material comprised TCR beta CDR3 regions derived from RNA transcripts. HTBI-primed first-round RT-PCR preceded second-round multiplex PCR. MiXCR, applied by TCRdb to the multiplex PCR reads, yields one record per CDR3 protein. This sample carries hundreds of thousands of distinct CDR3 sequences, over 40% of them seen once, and the ten largest clones take 2.5% to 3.5%. The data belong to a study of Graves' ophthalmopathy and Graves' hyperthyroidism. General study findings and limits: Cross-validated, the 13-signature model showed 87.88%/81.08% sensitivity/specificity, and 80%/75% in the test set. Blood also harbored most expanded thyroid clonotypes above 0.001 frequency. Both an approximately 69% sensitivity and an approximately 75% specificity characterized the model's predictions of ophthalmopathy progression.

The CDR3 totals 14 residues. Per the germline V gene, CDR1 is MNHNY and CDR2 is SVGAGI (reference sequence). The V and J ends lost 2 bases and 5 bases respectively, with 12 bases between them. The receptor comes from an adult man with Graves' ophthalmopathy. Specimen: peripheral blood. This sequence joins TRBV6-6 and TRBJ1-1; D possibly corresponds to TRBD1 (6 bases). The CDR3 is CASSYAGAGTEAFF. The CDR3 nucleotides are TGTGCCAGCAGTTACGCAGGGGCAGGGACTGAAGCTTTCTTT.